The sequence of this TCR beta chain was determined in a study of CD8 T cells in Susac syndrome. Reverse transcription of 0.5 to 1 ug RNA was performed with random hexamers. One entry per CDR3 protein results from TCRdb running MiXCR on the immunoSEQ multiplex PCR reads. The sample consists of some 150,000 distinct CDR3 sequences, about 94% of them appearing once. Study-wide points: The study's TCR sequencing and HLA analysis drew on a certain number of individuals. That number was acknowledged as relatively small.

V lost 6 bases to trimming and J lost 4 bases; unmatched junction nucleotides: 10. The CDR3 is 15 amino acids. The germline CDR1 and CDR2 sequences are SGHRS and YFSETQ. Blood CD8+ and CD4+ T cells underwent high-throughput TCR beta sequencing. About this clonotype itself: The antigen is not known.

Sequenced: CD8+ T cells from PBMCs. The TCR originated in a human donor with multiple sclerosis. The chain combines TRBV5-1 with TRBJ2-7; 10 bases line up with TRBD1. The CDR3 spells CASTIYRDRGYEQYF. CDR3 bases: TGCGCCAGCACAATATACCGGGACAGGGGATACGAGCAGTACTTC.